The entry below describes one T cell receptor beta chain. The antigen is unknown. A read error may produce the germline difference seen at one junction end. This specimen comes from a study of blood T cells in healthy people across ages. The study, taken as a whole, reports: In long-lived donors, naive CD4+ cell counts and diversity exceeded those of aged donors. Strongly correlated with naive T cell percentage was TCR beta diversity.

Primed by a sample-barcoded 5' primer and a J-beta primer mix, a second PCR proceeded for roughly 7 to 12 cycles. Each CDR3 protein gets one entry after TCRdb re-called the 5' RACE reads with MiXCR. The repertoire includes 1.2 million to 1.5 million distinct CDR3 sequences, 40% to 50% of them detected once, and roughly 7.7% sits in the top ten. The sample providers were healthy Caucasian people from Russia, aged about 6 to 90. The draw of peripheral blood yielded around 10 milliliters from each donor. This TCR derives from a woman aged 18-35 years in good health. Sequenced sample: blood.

This chain's CDR3 is CASSEGTASSTDTQYF. The CDR3 DNA reads TGTGCCAGCAGCGAAGGGACTGCCTCTAGCACAGATACGCAGTATTTT. The chain uses TRBV2 and TRBJ2-3; D may be TRBD2 (6 bases). The CDR3 contains 16 residues. The germline V gene encodes CDR1 SNHLY and CDR2 FYNNEI.